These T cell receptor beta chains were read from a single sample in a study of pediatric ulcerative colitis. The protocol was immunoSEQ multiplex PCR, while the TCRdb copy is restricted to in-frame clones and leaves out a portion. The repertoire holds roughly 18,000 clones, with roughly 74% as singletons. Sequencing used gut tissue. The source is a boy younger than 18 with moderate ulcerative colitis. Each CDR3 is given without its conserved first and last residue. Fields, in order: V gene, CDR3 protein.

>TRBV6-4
ASQLHSPNTEAF
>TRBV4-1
ASSQLGLAGEKQY
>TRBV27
ASSPLDGATLEQF
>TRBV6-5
ASSRTSESSYEQY
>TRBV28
ASSTGGPYEQY
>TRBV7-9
ASRKGAWETQY
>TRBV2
ASSEELAGYGYT
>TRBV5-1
ASSLGTGGIRTGELF
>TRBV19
ASTGRWNTGELF
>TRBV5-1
ASSLSRGTGTGELF
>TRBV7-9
ASSLAGVRGRTNTGELF
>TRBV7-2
ASSKRGGNQPQH
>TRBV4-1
ASSQDAAHRGGNTIY
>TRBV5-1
ASSLTSGSSNSPLH
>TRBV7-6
ASSRQVIREKLF
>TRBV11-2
ASSLARGGITHTQY
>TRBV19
ASSEAGGFSYEQY
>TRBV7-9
ASSSSMGLYSNQPQH
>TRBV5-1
ASSFQGSQETQY
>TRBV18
ASSRPSSGTMETQY
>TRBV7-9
ASSLSRDTVNEQF
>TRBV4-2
ASSPRASGGSHNEQF
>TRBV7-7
ASSPGVSYEQY
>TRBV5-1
ASKPLGGADSADTQY
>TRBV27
ASSLNSVSTGNTIY
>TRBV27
ASSLSIATGRGEKLF
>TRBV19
ASNKQGQDEQY
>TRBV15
ATELGTNEKLF
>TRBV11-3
ASSPGTGLRYEQY
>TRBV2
ASSEQGQRSYNEQF
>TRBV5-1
ASREAGDNSPLH
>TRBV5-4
ASSLEGRNSPLH
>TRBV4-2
ASSASGGDSDTQY
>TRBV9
ASSAGWGGRTEAF
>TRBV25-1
ASSEFEQGFRGYT
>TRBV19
ASSMSYPNEKLF
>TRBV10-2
ASRWTSAAYNEQF
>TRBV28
ASSKDRETQY
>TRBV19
ASSSWDAGSYNEQF
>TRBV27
ASRYRGSMASGYT
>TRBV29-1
SVERDTGELF
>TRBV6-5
ASSYQPRTSGTQY
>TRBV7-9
ASSSQGLGYGYT
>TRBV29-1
SAGLNNEQF